This TCR beta chain was obtained from a study of cytomegalovirus exposure and HLA in healthy donors. Findings of the study overall: An apparent linkage of common viral pathogens to several of the most significant clusters emerged in a later analysis.

V was clipped by 2 bases and J by 2 bases, with 14 bases between them. The CDR3 covers 16 residues. Germline-derived CDR1 and CDR2 are WSHSY and SAAADI. The PCR contained 60 Vbeta and 13 Jbeta primers. The repertoire was sequenced with immunoSEQ multiplex PCR; TCRdb's copy has only in-frame clones and lacks some. The sample has 100,000 to 150,000 clones, approximately 17% seen once. This clone was seen a handful of times. Antigen specificity is unknown. The sequencing sample was made of PBMCs. The V call is TRBV10-2, the J call TRBJ2-3, with D possibly matching TRBD2 (6 bases). The receptor comes from a female donor in good health and CMV-seropositive. This CDR3 reads CASSEVAGSYTDTQYF. DNA for the CDR3: TGCGCCAGCAGTGAGGTGGCGGGGTCCTACACAGATACGCAGTATTTT.